The T cell receptor beta chain under discussion was sequenced for a study of cytomegalovirus exposure and HLA in healthy donors. Study overall: Around 86 million unique TCRs, all from HLA-typed donors, were included in an early release of the data. Overall study results and limits: Most likely, a cluster of highly shared sequence variants arose as a sequencing artifact. High sensitivity and specificity were reportedly achieved when the classifier diagnosed cytomegalovirus status. It was reported that TCR beta sequences correctly inferred the HLA-A and HLA-B alleles for most subjects.

A word on this clone: What it binds is not known.

The V end was cut by 5 bases, the J end by 0 bases, with 13 bases between. The germline CDR1 and CDR2 sequences are LNHDA and SQIVND (reference sequence). CDR3 length: 15 amino acids. With 60 Vbeta and 13 Jbeta primers, the PCR was carried out. Produced via immunoSEQ multiplex PCR; TCRdb's table is partial and in-frame only. The sample has 150,000 to 200,000 clones; around 68% are singletons. The sequenced material came from PBMCs. The J gene is TRBJ1-1, the V gene TRBV19, with D possibly matching TRBD1 (5 bases). The TCR comes from a woman aged 40 to 49 in good health and CMV-seropositive. The CDR3 region is CASSPLDSLNTEAFF. The CDR3 DNA reads as TGTGCCAGTAGTCCCCTCGACAGTTTGAACACTGAAGCTTTCTTT.